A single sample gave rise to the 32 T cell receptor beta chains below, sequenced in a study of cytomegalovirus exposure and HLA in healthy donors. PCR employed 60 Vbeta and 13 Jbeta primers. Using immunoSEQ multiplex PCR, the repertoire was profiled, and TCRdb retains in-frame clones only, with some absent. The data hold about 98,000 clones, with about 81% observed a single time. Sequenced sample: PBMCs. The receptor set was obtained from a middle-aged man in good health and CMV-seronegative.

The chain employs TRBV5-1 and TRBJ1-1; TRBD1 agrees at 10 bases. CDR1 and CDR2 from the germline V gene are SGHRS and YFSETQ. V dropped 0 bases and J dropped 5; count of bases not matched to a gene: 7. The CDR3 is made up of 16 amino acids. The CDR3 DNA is TGCGCCAGCAGCTTGGGACAGGGGGCGTTTGCAACTGAAGCTTTCTTT. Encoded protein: CASSLGQGAFATEAFF.

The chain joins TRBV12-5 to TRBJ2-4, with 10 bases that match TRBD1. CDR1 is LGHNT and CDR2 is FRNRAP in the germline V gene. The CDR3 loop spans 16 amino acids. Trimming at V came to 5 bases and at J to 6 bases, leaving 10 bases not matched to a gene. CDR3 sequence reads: CASGPTTGQGGNIQYF. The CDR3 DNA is TGTGCTAGTGGTCCGACAACAGGACAGGGGGGAAACATTCAGTACTTC.

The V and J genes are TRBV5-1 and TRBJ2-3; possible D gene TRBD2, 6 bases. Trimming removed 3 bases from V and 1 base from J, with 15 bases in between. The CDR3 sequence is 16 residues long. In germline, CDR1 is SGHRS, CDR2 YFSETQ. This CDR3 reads CASSSAGSGGTDTQYF. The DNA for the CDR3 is TGCGCCAGCAGCTCAGCAGGGTCGGGGGGCACAGATACGCAGTATTTT. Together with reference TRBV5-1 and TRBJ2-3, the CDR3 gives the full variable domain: KAGVTQTPRYLIKTRGQQVTLSCSPISGHRSVSWYQQTPGQGLQFLFEYFSETQRNKGNFPGRFSGRQFSNSRSEMNVSTLELGDSALYLCASSSAGSGGTDTQYFGPGTRLTVL.

CDR3 DNA sequence: TGTGCCATCAGCCTACAGGGGGCGGACACCGGGGAGCTGTTTTTT. Its translation: CAISLQGADTGELFF. This chain links TRBV10-3 with TRBJ2-2; 9 nucleotides line up with TRBD1. The V gene end was trimmed by 6 bases and the J gene end by 3 bases; junction bases not matched to a gene: 5. Per germline, CDR1 ENHRY and CDR2 SYGVKD. The CDR3 contains 15 residues.

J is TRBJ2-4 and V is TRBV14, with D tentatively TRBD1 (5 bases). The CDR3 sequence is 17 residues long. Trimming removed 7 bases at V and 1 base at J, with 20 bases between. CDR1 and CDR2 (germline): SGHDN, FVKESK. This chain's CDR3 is CASKLSGAAWAKNIQYF. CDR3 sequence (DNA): TGTGCCAGCAAGTTGTCTGGGGCAGCATGGGCCAAAAACATTCAGTACTTC.

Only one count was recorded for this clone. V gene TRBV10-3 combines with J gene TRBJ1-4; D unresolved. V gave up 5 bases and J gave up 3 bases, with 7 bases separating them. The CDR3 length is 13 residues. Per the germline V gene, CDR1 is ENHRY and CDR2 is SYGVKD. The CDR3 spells CAISPGANEKLFF. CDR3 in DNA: TGTGCCATCAGTCCCGGGGCTAATGAAAAACTGTTTTTT.

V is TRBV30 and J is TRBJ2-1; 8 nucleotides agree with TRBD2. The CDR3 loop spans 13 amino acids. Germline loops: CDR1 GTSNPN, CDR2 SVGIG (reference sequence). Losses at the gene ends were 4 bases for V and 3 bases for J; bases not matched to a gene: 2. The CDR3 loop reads CAWKSGGYNEQFF. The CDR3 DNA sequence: TGTGCCTGGAAGAGCGGGGGCTACAATGAGCAGTTCTTC.

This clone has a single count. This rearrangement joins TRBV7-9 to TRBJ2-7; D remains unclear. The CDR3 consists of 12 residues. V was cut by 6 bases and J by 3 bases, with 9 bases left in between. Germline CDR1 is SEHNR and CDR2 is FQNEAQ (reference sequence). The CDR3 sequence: CASSSASYEQYF. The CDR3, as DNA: TGTGCCAGCAGTTCCGCGAGCTACGAGCAGTACTTC.

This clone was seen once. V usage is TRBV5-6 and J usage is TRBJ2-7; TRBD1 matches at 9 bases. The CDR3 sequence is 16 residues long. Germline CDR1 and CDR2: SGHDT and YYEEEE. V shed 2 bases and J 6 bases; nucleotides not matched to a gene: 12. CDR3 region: CASSFNRDRALSEQYF. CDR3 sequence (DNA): TGTGCCAGCAGCTTCAACCGGGACAGGGCGTTGAGCGAGCAGTACTTC.

In DNA form, the CDR3 reads TGTGCCAGTAGTATAGTCCCGGGACAGGGGCCGACAGATACGCAGTATTTT. Translated, it gives CASSIVPGQGPTDTQYF. V is TRBV19 and J is TRBJ2-3, with 10 bases matching TRBD1. In germline, CDR1 is LNHDA, CDR2 SQIVND (reference sequence). After removal of 1 base from V and 3 bases from J, the junction contained 7 bases not matched to a gene. The CDR3 loop spans 17 amino acids.

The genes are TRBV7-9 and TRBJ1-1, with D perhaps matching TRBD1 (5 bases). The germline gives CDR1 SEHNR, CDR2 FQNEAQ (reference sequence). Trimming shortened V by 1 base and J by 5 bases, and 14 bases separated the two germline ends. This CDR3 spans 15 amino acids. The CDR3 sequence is CASSLGQGGLTEAFF. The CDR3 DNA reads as TGTGCCAGCAGCTTAGGTCAGGGAGGTTTGACTGAAGCTTTCTTT.

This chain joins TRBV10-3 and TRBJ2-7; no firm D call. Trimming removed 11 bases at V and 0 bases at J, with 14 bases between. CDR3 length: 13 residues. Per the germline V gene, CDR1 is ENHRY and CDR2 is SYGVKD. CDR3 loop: CAARLGSSYEQYF. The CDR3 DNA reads TGTGCCGCCCGGTTGGGCAGCTCCTACGAGCAGTACTTC.

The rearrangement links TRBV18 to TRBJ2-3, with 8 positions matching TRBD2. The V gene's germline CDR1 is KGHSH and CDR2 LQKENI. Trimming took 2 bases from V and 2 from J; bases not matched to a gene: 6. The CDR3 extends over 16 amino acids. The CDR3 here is CASSPRAGAYTDTQYF. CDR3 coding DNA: TGTGCCAGCTCACCAAGAGCGGGGGCCTACACAGATACGCAGTATTTT.

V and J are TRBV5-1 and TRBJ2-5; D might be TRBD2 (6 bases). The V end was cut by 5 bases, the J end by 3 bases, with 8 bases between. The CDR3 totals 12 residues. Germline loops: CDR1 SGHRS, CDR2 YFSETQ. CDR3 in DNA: TGCGCCAGCAGTCCGGGGGAAGAGACCCAGTACTTC. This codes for CASSPGEETQYF. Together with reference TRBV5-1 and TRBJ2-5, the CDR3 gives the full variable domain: KAGVTQTPRYLIKTRGQQVTLSCSPISGHRSVSWYQQTPGQGLQFLFEYFSETQRNKGNFPGRFSGRQFSNSRSEMNVSTLELGDSALYLCASSPGEETQYFGPGTRLLVL.

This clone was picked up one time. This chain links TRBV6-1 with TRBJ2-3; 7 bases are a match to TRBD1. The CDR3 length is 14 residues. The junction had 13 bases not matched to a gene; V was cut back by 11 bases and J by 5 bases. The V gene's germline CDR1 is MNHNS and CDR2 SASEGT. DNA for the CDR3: TGTGCCTCCGACAGCGACAGGGCTCTAGATACGCAGTATTTT. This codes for CASDSDRALDTQYF.

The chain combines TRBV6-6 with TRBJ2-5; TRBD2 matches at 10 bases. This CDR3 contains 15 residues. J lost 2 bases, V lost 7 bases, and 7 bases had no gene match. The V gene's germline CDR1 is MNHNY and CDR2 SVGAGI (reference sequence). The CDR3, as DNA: TGTGCCAGCAACCCTACACTAGCGGGGCAAGAGACCCAGTACTTC. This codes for CASNPTLAGQETQYF.

CDR3 sequence (DNA): TGTGCCAGCCACCTCAGTGGTACAGAGACCCAGTACTTC. This sequence encodes CASHLSGTETQYF. The rearrangement joins TRBV18 to TRBJ2-5, with D unclear. CDR1 and CDR2 (germline): KGHSH, LQKENI. V dropped 8 bases and J dropped 4 bases, with 14 bases sitting between them. This CDR3 has 13 amino acids.

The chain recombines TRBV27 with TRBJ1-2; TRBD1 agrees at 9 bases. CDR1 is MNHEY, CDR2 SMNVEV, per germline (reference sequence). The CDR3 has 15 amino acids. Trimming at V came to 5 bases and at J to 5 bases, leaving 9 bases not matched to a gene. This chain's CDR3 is CASSRKNRGQYGYTF. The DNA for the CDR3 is TGTGCCAGCAGTAGGAAGAACAGGGGGCAATATGGCTACACCTTC.

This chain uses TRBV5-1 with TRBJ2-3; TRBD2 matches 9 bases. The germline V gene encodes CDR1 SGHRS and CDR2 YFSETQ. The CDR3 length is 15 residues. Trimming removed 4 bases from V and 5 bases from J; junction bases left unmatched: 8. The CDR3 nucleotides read TGCGCCAGCAGCAGCCGACTAGCGGCCAAAGATACGCAGTATTTT. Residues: CASSSRLAAKDTQYF.

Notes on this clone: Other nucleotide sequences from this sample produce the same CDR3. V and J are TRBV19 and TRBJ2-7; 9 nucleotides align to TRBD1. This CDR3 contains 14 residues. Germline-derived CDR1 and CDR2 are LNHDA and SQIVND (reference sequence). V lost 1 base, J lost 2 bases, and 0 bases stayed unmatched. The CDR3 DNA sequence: TGTGCCAGTAGTATAGGGACAGGGGCCTACGAGCAGTACTTC. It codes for CASSIGTGAYEQYF. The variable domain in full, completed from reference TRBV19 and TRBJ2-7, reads DGGITQSPKYLFRKEGQNVTLSCEQNLNHDAMYWYRQDPGQGLRLIYYSQIVNDFQKGDIAEGYSVSREKKESFPLTVTSAQKNPTAFYLCASSIGTGAYEQYFGPGTRLTVT.

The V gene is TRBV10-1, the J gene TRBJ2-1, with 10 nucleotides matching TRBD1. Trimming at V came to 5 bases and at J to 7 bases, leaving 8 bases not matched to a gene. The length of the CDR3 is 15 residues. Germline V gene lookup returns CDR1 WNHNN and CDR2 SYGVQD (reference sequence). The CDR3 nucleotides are TGCGCCAGCAGTAACCCGGGACAGGGGCGGAATGAGCAGTTCTTC. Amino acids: CASSNPGQGRNEQFF.

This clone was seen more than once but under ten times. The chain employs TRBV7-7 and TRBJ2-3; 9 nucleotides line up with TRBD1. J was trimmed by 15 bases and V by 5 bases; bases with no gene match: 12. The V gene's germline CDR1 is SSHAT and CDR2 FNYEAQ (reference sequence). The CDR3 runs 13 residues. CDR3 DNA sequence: TGTGCCAGCAGCCCCGTGGGGGGACAGGGTTATTATTTT. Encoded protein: CASSPVGGQGYYF.

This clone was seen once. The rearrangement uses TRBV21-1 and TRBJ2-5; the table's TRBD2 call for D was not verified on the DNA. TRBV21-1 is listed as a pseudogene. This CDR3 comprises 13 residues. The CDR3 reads CASSPWRWETQYF. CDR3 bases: TGTGCCAGCAGTCCTTGGCGGTGGGAGACCCAGTACTTC.

In DNA, the CDR3 is TGCGCCAGCAGTGAGACAGTCCTTAACTATGGCTACACCTTC. It is translated as CASSETVLNYGYTF. The rearrangement links TRBV10-2 to TRBJ1-2, with D unclear. The germline V and J ends were trimmed by 2 bases and 1 base, with 8 bases remaining between them. CDR1 is WSHSY, CDR2 SAAADI, per germline. The CDR3 has 14 residues.

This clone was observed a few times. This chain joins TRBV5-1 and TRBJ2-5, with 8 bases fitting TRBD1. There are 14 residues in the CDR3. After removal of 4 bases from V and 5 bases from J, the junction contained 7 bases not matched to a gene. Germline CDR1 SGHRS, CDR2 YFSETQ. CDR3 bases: TGCGCCAGCAGCGTCGGGACAGGAGGTGAGACCCAGTACTTC. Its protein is CASSVGTGGETQYF.

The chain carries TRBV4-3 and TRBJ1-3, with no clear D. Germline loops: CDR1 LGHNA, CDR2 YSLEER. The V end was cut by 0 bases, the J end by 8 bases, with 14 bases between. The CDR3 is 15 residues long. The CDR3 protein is CASSQDSGPRDTIYF. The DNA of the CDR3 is TGCGCCAGCAGCCAAGATAGCGGACCACGGGACACCATATATTTT.

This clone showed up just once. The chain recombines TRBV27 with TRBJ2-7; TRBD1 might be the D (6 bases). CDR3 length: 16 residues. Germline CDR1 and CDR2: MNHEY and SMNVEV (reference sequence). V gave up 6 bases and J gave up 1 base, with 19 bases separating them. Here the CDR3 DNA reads TGTGCCAGCAGCTCCATACCGGGACACCTTTCCTACGAGCAGTACTTC. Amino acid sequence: CASSSIPGHLSYEQYF.

The CDR3: CASSYFGGGPTDTQYF. The CDR3 bases are TGTGCCAGCAGTTACTTCGGCGGGGGGCCCACAGATACGCAGTATTTT. This chain uses TRBV6-5 with TRBJ2-3, with 8 positions matching TRBD2. The CDR3 consists of 16 residues. Germline V CDR1 and CDR2: MNHEY, SVGAGI. V shed 1 base and J 2 bases; nucleotides not matched to a gene: 5.

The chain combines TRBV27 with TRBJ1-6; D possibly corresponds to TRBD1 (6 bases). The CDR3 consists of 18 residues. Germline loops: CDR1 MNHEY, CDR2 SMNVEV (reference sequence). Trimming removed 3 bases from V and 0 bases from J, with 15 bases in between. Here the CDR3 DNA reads TGTGCCAGCAGTTTGACCCGAACAGGGTACTCCTATAATTCACCCCTCCACTTT. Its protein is CASSLTRTGYSYNSPLHF.

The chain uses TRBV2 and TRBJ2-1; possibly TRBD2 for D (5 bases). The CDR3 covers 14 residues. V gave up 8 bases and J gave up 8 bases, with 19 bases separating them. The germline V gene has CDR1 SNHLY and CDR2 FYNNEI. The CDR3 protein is CASAVQEVSYEQFF. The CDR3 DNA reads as TGTGCCAGCGCAGTGCAGGAGGTTAGCTATGAGCAGTTCTTC.

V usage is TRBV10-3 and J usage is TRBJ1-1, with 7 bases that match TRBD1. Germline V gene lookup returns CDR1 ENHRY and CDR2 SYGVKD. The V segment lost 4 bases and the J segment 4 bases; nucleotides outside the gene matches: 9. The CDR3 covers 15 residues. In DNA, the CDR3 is TGTGCCATCAGTGGAGGAGACAGGGATGGCACTGAAGCTTTCTTT. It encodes CAISGGDRDGTEAFF.

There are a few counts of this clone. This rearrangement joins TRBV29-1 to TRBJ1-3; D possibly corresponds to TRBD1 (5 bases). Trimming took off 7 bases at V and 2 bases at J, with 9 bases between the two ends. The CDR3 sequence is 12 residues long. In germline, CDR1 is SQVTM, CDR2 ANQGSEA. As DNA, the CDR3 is TGCAGCGGGAAGGGGACTGGAAACACCATATATTTT. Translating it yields CSGKGTGNTIYF.